This T cell receptor (beta chain) stems from a study of T cells in Graves' hyperthyroidism and ophthalmopathy. Study results and limitations: Most thyroid clonotypes with frequency above 0.001 were detected in blood. Before onset, ophthalmopathy was predicted by the model a median approximately 6.5 months earlier. A 13 V-J signature model discriminated ophthalmopathy versus stable hyperthyroidism.

V was cut by 10 bases and J by 0 bases, with 19 bases left in between. CDR3 length: 17 amino acids. Germline-derived CDR1 and CDR2 are MGHRA and YSYEKL. Amplification of TCR beta CDR3 regions used RNA as the template. HTBI primers were the set used in a first-round RT-PCR of the TCR CDR3. MiXCR, applied by TCRdb to the multiplex PCR reads, yields one record per CDR3 protein. There are around 620,000 distinct CDR3 sequences in the sample; about 43% occur only once, and 19% lies in the top ten. This clonotype has at least ten counts. Its antigen is undetermined. The specimen sequenced was peripheral blood or thyroid tissue (not recorded which). The TCR comes from an adult woman with Graves' disease, either hyperthyroidism or ophthalmopathy (not recorded which). The chain uses TRBV4-1 and TRBJ2-6; a weak D match, TRBD1 (6 bases). The CDR3 DNA reads as TGCGCCACCCGAAACCGGGACACCCCCTCTGGGGCCAACGTCCTGACTTTC. Amino acid sequence: CATRNRDTPSGANVLTF.